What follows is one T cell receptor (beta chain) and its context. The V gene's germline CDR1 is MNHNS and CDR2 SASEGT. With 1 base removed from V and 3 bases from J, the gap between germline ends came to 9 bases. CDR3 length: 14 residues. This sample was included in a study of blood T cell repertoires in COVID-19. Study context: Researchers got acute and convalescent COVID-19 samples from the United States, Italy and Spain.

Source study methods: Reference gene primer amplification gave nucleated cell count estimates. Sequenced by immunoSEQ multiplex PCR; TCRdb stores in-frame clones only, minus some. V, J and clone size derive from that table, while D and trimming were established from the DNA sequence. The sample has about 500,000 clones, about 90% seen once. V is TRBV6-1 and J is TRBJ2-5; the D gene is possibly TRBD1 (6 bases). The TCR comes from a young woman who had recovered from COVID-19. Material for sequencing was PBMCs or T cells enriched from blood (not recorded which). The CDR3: CASSEVAGEETQYF. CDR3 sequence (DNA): TGTGCCAGCAGTGAAGTAGCAGGGGAAGAGACCCAGTACTTC.